These 26 T cell receptor beta chains were all obtained from the same sample, sequenced in a study of T cell responses to AZD1222 COVID-19 vaccine. TCRdb's copy holds only in-frame clones and misses some; the assay was immunoSEQ multiplex PCR. The sample holds just over 150,000 clones; approximately 90% are singletons and the top ten take 5.5% to 7%. Specimen: peripheral blood, collected after recovery from COVID-19. These receptors all come from an adult who had recovered from COVID-19.

The rearrangement joins TRBV27 to TRBJ1-6; 8 nucleotides align to TRBD1. The CDR3 has 17 residues. J lost 7 bases, V lost 7 bases, and 15 bases had no gene match. The germline CDR1 and CDR2 sequences are MNHEY and SMNVEV (reference sequence). DNA for the CDR3: TGTGCCAGCAACCCTATCGGACAGGGAGCTCGAAATTCACCCCTCCACTTT. Translated: CASNPIGQGARNSPLHF.

The rearrangement uses TRBV28 and TRBJ2-7; TRBD1 matches at 8 bases. Germline CDR1 and CDR2: MDHEN and SYDVKM. The CDR3 runs to 16 residues. With V trimmed by 4 bases and J by 2 bases, 10 bases remained unmatched. CDR3 sequence: CASSSPRTGGTYEQYF. CDR3 nucleotide sequence: TGTGCCAGCAGTTCCCCCCGCACAGGGGGAACCTACGAGCAGTACTTC.

The V and J genes are TRBV27 and TRBJ1-3, with D unresolved. The CDR3 sequence is 15 residues long. Germline values: CDR1 MNHEY, CDR2 SMNVEV (reference sequence). V lost 1 base and J 4 bases, leaving 11 bases between the germline ends. The CDR3 loop reads CASSLFPSEGNTIYF. DNA for the CDR3: TGTGCCAGCAGTTTATTCCCCTCGGAAGGAAACACCATATATTTT.

The chain carries TRBV4-1 and TRBJ1-2; a possible D gene is TRBD1 (6 bases). The CDR3 totals 15 residues. Germline loops: CDR1 MGHRA, CDR2 YSYEKL. Between the trimmed V and J ends, which lost 1 base and 4 bases, there was a span of 13 bases. CDR3 in DNA: TGCGCCAGCAGCCAAGTGTTACAGACAGGCTATGGCTACACCTTC. Protein product: CASSQVLQTGYGYTF.

V and J are TRBV29-1 and TRBJ2-7, with 8 nucleotides matching TRBD2. CDR1 is SQVTM, CDR2 ANQGSEA, per germline. The J segment lost 6 bases and the V segment lost 6 bases, leaving 7 bases of the junction unmatched. This CDR3 region has 12 residues. The CDR3 is CSVGLAEGEQYF. The CDR3 DNA follows: TGCAGCGTCGGACTAGCAGAAGGCGAGCAGTACTTC.

This clone was detected a few times. V usage is TRBV4-3 and J usage is TRBJ1-3, with 7 bases aligning to TRBD1. Per germline, CDR1 LGHNA and CDR2 YSLEER. The CDR3 has 16 residues. V lost 0 bases to trimming and J lost 0 bases; unmatched junction nucleotides: 2. CDR3 region: CASSQDWDSSGNTIYF. CDR3 nucleotide sequence: TGCGCCAGCAGCCAAGATTGGGACAGCTCTGGAAACACCATATATTTT.

This clone was seen a handful of times. The genes are TRBV3-1 (or the pseudogene TRBV3-2) and TRBJ2-5; 8 nucleotides match TRBD1. CDR3 length: 15 residues. The trim removed 2 bases at V and 0 bases at J, leaving 2 bases unmatched. In germline, CDR1 is LGHDT, CDR2 YNNKEL (reference sequence). DNA of the CDR3: TGTGCCAGCAGCCAATGGGGACAGGACCAAGAGACCCAGTACTTC. This encodes CASSQWGQDQETQYF.

This chain uses TRBV7-2 with TRBJ2-7, with D tentatively TRBD2 (6 bases). V dropped 4 bases and J dropped 1 base, with 14 bases sitting between them. The CDR3 contains 15 residues. From germline, CDR1 is SGHTA and CDR2 FQGNSA. CDR3 coding DNA: TGTGCCAGCAGCTCCCCTAGCGTTAGTTCCTACGAGCAGTACTTC. It codes for CASSSPSVSSYEQYF.

J is TRBJ2-5 and V is TRBV5-4, with 16 bases fitting TRBD2. The germline V gene encodes CDR1 SGHNT and CDR2 YYREEE (reference sequence). J lost 6 bases, V lost 3 bases, and 8 bases had no gene match. CDR3 size: 17 residues. DNA of the CDR3: TGTGCCAGCAGCTGGGTTGGGACTAGCGGGAGGGGAAAGACCCAGTACTTC. Translation gives CASSWVGTSGRGKTQYF.

This sequence joins TRBV4-2 and TRBJ2-1, with TRBD2 as a possible D gene (5 bases). This CDR3 is 15 amino acids long. Trimming took 0 bases from V and 6 from J, leaving 12 bases between them. CDR1 and CDR2 from the germline V gene are LGHNA and YNFKEQ. CDR3 DNA sequence: TGTGCCAGCAGCCAAGAACTCGTGACTATCAATGAGCAGTTCTTC. It is translated as CASSQELVTINEQFF.

V gene TRBV5-1 combines with J gene TRBJ2-7; D ambiguous. The CDR3 has 14 residues. Germline V gene data show CDR1 as SGHRS and CDR2 as YFSETQ. Trimming removed 0 bases at V and 3 bases at J, with 10 bases between. This chain's CDR3 is CASSLDSLGYEQYF. The DNA for the CDR3 is TGCGCCAGCAGCTTGGACAGCCTCGGCTACGAGCAGTACTTC.

V gene TRBV28 combines with J gene TRBJ1-2; TRBD1 matches 8 bases. Germline values: CDR1 MDHEN, CDR2 SYDVKM. The CDR3 extends over 14 amino acids. V lost 6 bases, J lost 5 bases, and 8 bases stayed unmatched. CDR3 DNA sequence: TGTGCCAGCAGACCCGGGACAGGACGATATGGCTACACCTTC. Translation gives CASRPGTGRYGYTF.

This rearrangement joins TRBV3-1 (or the pseudogene TRBV3-2) to TRBJ2-3; D is unresolved. This CDR3 contains 16 residues. CDR1 and CDR2 (germline): LGHDT, YNNKEL (reference sequence). Trimming removed 2 bases at V and 0 bases at J, with 12 bases between. In DNA form, the CDR3 reads TGTGCCAGCAGCCAAACCGACAAGCTAAGCACAGATACGCAGTATTTT. This encodes CASSQTDKLSTDTQYF.

This chain uses TRBV7-2 with TRBJ1-2; 7 bases agree with TRBD1. V gave up 1 base and J gave up 4 bases; unmatched junction bases: 3. The CDR3 consists of 14 residues. Germline lookup yields CDR1 SGHTA and CDR2 FQGNSA. The CDR3, as DNA: TGTGCCAGCAGCTTAGGCCCAGGGGGCTATGGCTACACCTTC. Its translation is CASSLGPGGYGYTF.

This sequence joins TRBV3-1 (or the pseudogene TRBV3-2) and TRBJ2-3, with 8 bases lining up with TRBD2. Germline assignment: CDR1 LGHDT and CDR2 YNNKEL (reference sequence). This CDR3 contains 16 residues. The V gene end was trimmed by 3 bases and the J gene end by 2 bases; junction bases not matched to a gene: 7. Here the CDR3 reads CASSQAGGRDTDTQYF. DNA for the CDR3: TGTGCCAGCAGCCAGGCGGGGGGCCGAGACACAGATACGCAGTATTTT.

The chain joins TRBV7-8 to TRBJ1-2; tentative D call: TRBD1 (6 bases). Germline lookup yields CDR1 SGHVS and CDR2 FQNEAQ. V lost 1 base, J lost 4 bases, and 7 bases lay in between. The CDR3 contains 13 residues. This chain's CDR3 is CASSLDRAYGYTF. Written as DNA, the CDR3 is TGTGCCAGCAGCTTAGACAGGGCCTATGGCTACACCTTC. The whole variable domain, filled in from reference TRBV7-8 and TRBJ1-2, reads GAGVSQSPRYKVAKRGQDVALRCDPISGHVSLFWYQQALGQGPEFLTYFQNEAQLDKSGLPSDRFFAERPEGSVSTLKIQRTQQEDSAVYLCASSLDRAYGYTFGSGTRLTVV.

CDR3 residues: CASRPEVTGALGNEQFF. The CDR3 DNA is TGTGCCAGCAGGCCTGAAGTAACAGGGGCGCTAGGGAATGAGCAGTTCTTC. The chain employs TRBV6-2 or TRBV6-3 and TRBJ2-1; 7 nucleotides align to TRBD1. This CDR3 comprises 17 residues. The J segment lost 7 bases and the V segment lost 6 bases, leaving 18 bases of the junction unmatched. Germline V gene lookup returns CDR1 MNHEY and CDR2 SVGEGT.

This clone occurred once. The rearrangement joins TRBV28 to TRBJ1-3; D unresolved. The V gene's germline CDR1 is MDHEN and CDR2 SYDVKM. The CDR3 length is 14 residues. Trimming removed 2 bases at V and 2 bases at J, with 7 bases between. DNA for the CDR3: TGTGCCAGCAGTTTAATGGGAACTGGAAACACCATATATTTT. Its protein product is CASSLMGTGNTIYF.

This chain joins TRBV29-1 and TRBJ1-1, with D perhaps TRBD1 (5 bases). The CDR3 extends over 13 amino acids. Germline CDR1 SQVTM, CDR2 ANQGSEA. Trimming shortened V by 4 bases and J by 1 base, and 10 bases separated the two germline ends. The CDR3: CSVVSGANTEAFF. As DNA, the CDR3 is TGCAGCGTTGTTAGCGGGGCGAACACTGAAGCTTTCTTT. The variable domain in full, with the rest retrieved from reference TRBV29-1 and TRBJ1-1, is SAVISQKPSRDICQRGTSLTIQCQVDSQVTMMFWYRQQPGQSLTLIATANQGSEATYESGFVIDKFPISRPNLTFSTLTVSNMSPEDSSIYLCSVVSGANTEAFFGQGTRLTVV.

The V and J genes are TRBV15 and TRBJ2-1, with TRBD2 matching 12 bases. The CDR3 contains 20 residues. The germline V gene encodes CDR1 LNHNV and CDR2 YYDKDF (reference sequence). Losses at the gene ends were 2 bases for V and 4 bases for J; bases not matched to a gene: 15. The CDR3 region is CATSRRGRDRTSGIYNEQFF. The CDR3 DNA reads TGTGCCACCAGCAGACGGGGAAGGGACCGGACTAGCGGGATTTACAATGAGCAGTTCTTC.

CDR3 bases: TGTGCCAGCAATAATCGGGCTAGCGGATACAATGAGCAGTTCTTC. This sequence encodes CASNNRASGYNEQFF. The chain employs TRBV9 and TRBJ2-1; 7 bases map to TRBD2. Germline V gene lookup returns CDR1 SGDLS and CDR2 YYNGEE. CDR3 size: 15 residues. V shed 6 bases and J 4 bases; nucleotides not matched to a gene: 10.

The chain couples TRBV29-1 to TRBJ2-5; possible D gene TRBD1, 6 bases. The V gene's germline CDR1 is SQVTM and CDR2 ANQGSEA. The V gene lost 6 bases and the J gene lost 2 bases, with 16 bases spanning the gap. The CDR3 contains 14 residues. The CDR3 region is CSVGALGTQETQYF. The CDR3 DNA sequence: TGCAGCGTGGGGGCCCTCGGGACACAAGAGACCCAGTACTTC.

A single count supports this clone. This rearrangement joins TRBV5-1 to TRBJ2-3, with TRBD1 matching 7 bases. The CDR3 length is 16 residues. The J segment lost 2 bases and the V segment lost 7 bases, leaving 13 bases of the junction unmatched. Germline-derived CDR1 and CDR2 are SGHRS and YFSETQ. The CDR3 nucleotides read TGCGCCAGCGGTTCGACAGGGATTGGGTCCACAGATACGCAGTATTTT. Its protein is CASGSTGIGSTDTQYF.

The V gene is TRBV6-6, the J gene TRBJ2-3; D remains unclear. This CDR3 region has 15 residues. Germline values: CDR1 MNHNY, CDR2 SVGAGI (reference sequence). V was pared by 2 bases and J by 4 bases, with 13 bases between. This chain's CDR3 is CASSYGVKVADTQYF. The CDR3 DNA sequence: TGTGCCAGCAGTTACGGGGTTAAGGTCGCAGATACGCAGTATTTT.

The chain has TRBV5-3 and TRBJ2-4; D uncertain. TRBV5-3 is known as an ORF, though its function is uncertain. V was trimmed by 0 bases and J by 1 base, leaving 11 bases between them. This CDR3 contains 16 residues. This CDR3 is CARSLAAYRAKNIQYF. DNA of the CDR3: TGTGCCAGAAGCTTGGCCGCATATCGGGCCAAAAACATTCAGTACTTC.

The chain recombines TRBV5-6 with TRBJ1-2; 7 bases line up with TRBD1. Germline assignment: CDR1 SGHDT and CDR2 YYEEEE. J lost 0 bases, V lost 4 bases, and 6 bases had no gene match. CDR3 length: 15 residues. The DNA for the CDR3 is TGTGCCAGCAGCCTCGGACAGGCGACTAACTATGGCTACACCTTC. It is translated as CASSLGQATNYGYTF.